This is a list of T cell receptor beta chains from one sample in a study of blood T cell repertoires in COVID-19. Only in-frame clones appear in the TCRdb table, and some are missing; sequencing was by immunoSEQ multiplex PCR. The sample shows tens of thousands of clones, about 91% of them seen only once. The sequenced sample was peripheral blood. Receptor source: a man in his fifties or sixties with active COVID-19. Both conserved end residues are part of each CDR3. D genes are given only for firm matches.

TRBD2	TRBV4-1	TRBJ2-7	CASSPGLREYEQYF
TRBD2	TRBV5-1	TRBJ2-3	CASSLTAESGRARQGTQYF
TRBD1	TRBV28	TRBJ2-7	CASREASGGVKSYEQYF
TRBD2	TRBV18	TRBJ2-2	CASSPLRESAGELFF
-	TRBV2	TRBJ1-5	CASTVESNQPQHF
TRBD1	TRBV2	TRBJ1-5	CASSGQGGNQPQHF
-	TRBV27	TRBJ1-2	CASSLRGLLDGYTF
-	TRBV18	TRBJ1-4	CASSPAAGRNEKLFF
TRBD1	TRBV9	TRBJ1-3	CASSVAPGPGGSSGNTIYF
-	TRBV25-1	TRBJ2-6	CASSDWGPGANVLTF
-	TRBV9	TRBJ2-1	CASSGTVGAEQFF
TRBD2	TRBV5-1	TRBJ2-1	CARRTSGRNEQFF
TRBD1	TRBV2	TRBJ1-5	CASREDRDRRDCQPQHF
-	TRBV2	TRBJ1-6	CASTLDRTSSYNSPLHF
TRBD2	TRBV10-1	TRBJ2-1	CATIAGGPIEQFF
TRBD1	TRBV30	TRBJ1-4	CACPDRVANEKLFF
TRBD1	TRBV19	TRBJ2-7	CASRPGQYSYEQYF
TRBD1	TRBV6-5	TRBJ2-7	CASSYSTGGFYEQYF
TRBD1	TRBV9	TRBJ2-3	CASSAGQGSDTQYF
TRBD1	TRBV12-3/TRBV12-4	TRBJ2-7	CASSSNRGYEQYF
-	TRBV3-1/TRBV3-2	TRBJ2-7	CASSQRDEQYF
-	TRBV20-1	TRBJ1-2	CSASMEGWGYTF
TRBD2	TRBV7-2	TRBJ2-5	CASSSRTSGRAWETQYF
-	TRBV25-1	TRBJ2-3	CASSDTRLNTDTQYF
TRBD2	TRBV28	TRBJ2-2	CASSLGLAGLYTGELFF
TRBD1	TRBV27	TRBJ1-2	CASRSGGESNYGYTF
-	TRBV7-9	TRBJ1-1	CASSLALSQNTEAFF
TRBD2	TRBV11-3	TRBJ2-1	CASSPGLAGNEQFF
TRBD1	TRBV10-3	TRBJ2-2	CAISATGTGLTGELFF
TRBD2	TRBV3-1/TRBV3-2	TRBJ2-5	CASSQYGREETQYF
-	TRBV28	TRBJ1-5	CASSLWAGYGSNQPQHF
-	TRBV6-1	TRBJ1-1	CASSEALEGLNTEAFF
TRBD1	TRBV3-1/TRBV3-2	TRBJ1-6	CASSRGSGGTNSPLHF
TRBD1	TRBV4-1	TRBJ1-2	CASSQDTYRQGANFYGYTF
TRBD2	TRBV6-2/TRBV6-3	TRBJ2-7	CASSSRLAGDNEQYF
-	TRBV27	TRBJ2-2	CASSPEPPGDQDTGELFF
-	TRBV5-1	TRBJ1-4	CASSPARGSNEKLFF